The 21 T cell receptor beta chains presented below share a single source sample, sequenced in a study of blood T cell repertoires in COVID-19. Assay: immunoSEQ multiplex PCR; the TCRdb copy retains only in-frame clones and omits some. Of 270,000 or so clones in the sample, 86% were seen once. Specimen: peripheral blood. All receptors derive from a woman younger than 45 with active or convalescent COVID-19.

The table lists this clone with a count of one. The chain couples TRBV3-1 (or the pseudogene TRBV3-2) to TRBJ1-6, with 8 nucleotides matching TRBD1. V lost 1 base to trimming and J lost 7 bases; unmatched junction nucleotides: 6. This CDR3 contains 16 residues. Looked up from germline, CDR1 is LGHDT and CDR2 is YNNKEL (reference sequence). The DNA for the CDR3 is TGTGCCAGCAGCCAAGCCGCAACAGGGGGAAATTCACCCCTCCACTTT. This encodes CASSQAATGGNSPLHF.

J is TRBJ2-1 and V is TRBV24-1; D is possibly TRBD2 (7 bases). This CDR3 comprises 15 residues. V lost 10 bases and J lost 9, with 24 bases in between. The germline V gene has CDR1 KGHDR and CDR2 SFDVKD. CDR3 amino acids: CATTAGGGEGSEQFF. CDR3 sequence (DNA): TGTGCCACGACTGCCGGAGGGGGGGAGGGAAGTGAGCAGTTCTTC.

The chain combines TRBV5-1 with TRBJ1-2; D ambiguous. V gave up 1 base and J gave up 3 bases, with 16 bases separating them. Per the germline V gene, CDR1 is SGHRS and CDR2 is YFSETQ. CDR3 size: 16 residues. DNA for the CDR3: TGCGCCAGCAGCTTGAATCCGGGGATAAGCGACTATGGCTACACCTTC. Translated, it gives CASSLNPGISDYGYTF.

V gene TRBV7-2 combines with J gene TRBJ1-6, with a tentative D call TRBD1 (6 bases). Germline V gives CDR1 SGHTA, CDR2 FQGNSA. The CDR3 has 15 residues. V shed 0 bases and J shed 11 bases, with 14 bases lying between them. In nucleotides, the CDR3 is TGTGCCAGCAGCTTAGCGCGGGGGCTCGAACCACCCCTCCACTTT. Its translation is CASSLARGLEPPLHF.

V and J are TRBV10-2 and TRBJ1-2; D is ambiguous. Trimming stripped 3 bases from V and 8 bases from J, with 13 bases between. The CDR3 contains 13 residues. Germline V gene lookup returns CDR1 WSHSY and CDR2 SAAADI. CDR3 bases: TGCGCCAGCAGTGATCTGGGTTTGGGCGGCTACACCTTC. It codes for CASSDLGLGGYTF.

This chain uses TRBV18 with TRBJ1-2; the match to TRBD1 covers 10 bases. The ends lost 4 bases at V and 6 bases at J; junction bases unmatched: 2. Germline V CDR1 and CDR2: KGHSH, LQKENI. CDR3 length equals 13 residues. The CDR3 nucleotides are TGTGCCAGCTCACGGACAGGGGGGGATGGCTACACCTTC. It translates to CASSRTGGDGYTF.

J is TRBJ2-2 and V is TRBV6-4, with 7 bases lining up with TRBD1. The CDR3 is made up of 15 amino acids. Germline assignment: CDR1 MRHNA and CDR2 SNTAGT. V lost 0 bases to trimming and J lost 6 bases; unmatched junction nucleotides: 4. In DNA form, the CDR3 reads TGTGCCAGCAGTGACTCGAGCCAGGGGGCCGGGGAGCTGTTTTTT. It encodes CASSDSSQGAGELFF.

The CDR3 spells CASSYIRGETQYF. The DNA for the CDR3 is TGTGCCAGCAGTTATATCCGAGGGGAGACCCAGTACTTC. The V and J genes are TRBV6-5 and TRBJ2-5; possible D gene TRBD2, 5 bases. This CDR3 contains 13 residues. Germline-derived CDR1 and CDR2 are MNHEY and SVGAGI. V was trimmed by 3 bases and J by 5 bases, leaving 10 bases between them.

CDR3 residues: CASSRGTASSTNEKLFF. DNA of the CDR3: TGTGCCAGCTCCCGCGGGACCGCGAGTTCGACTAATGAAAAACTGTTTTTT. The J gene is TRBJ1-4, the V gene TRBV18, with D possibly TRBD1 on 5 matching bases. Germline V CDR1 and CDR2: KGHSH, LQKENI. CDR3 length: 17 amino acids. Trimming left V 6 bases short and J 2 bases short, with 19 bases between.

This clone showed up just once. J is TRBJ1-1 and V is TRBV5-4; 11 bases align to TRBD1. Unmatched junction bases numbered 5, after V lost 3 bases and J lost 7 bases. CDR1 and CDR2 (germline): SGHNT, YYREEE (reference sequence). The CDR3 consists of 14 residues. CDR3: CASSWGQGVGEAFF. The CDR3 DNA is TGTGCCAGCAGCTGGGGACAGGGGGTTGGTGAAGCTTTCTTT.

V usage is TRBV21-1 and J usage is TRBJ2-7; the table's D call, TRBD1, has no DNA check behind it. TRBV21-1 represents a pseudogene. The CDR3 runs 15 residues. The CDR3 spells CASSNHPGTIYEQYF. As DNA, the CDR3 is TGTGCCAGCAGCAATCACCCCGGGACAATCTACGAGCAGTACTTC.

The CDR3 DNA is TGTGCCACCTCGCAGGGGTCTCGGACTGAAGCTTTCTTT. Encoded protein: CATSQGSRTEAFF. The V and J genes are TRBV25-1 and TRBJ1-1, with D tentatively TRBD1 (6 bases). V lost 10 bases to trimming and J lost 5 bases, with 17 bases between them. The CDR3 runs to 13 residues. CDR1 and CDR2 from the germline V gene are MGHDK and SYGVNS.

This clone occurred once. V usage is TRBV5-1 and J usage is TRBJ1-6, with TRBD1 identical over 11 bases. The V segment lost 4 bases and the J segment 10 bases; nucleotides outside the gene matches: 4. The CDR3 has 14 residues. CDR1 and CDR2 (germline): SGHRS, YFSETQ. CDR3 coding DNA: TGCGCCAGCAGCCCGGACAGGGGGCAATCACCCCTCCACTTT. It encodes CASSPDRGQSPLHF.

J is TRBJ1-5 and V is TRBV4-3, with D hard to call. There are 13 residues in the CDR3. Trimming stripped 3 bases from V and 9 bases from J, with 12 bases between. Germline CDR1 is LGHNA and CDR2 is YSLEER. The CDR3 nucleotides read TGCGCCAGCAGCCAGGCTATGGCGGGGCCCCAGCATTTT. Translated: CASSQAMAGPQHF.

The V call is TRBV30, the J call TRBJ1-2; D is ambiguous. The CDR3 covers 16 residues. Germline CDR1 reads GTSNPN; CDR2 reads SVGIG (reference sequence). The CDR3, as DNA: TGTGCACAACTCCCCGGAGACCTCTTGGCCTTCTATGGCTACACCTTC. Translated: CAQLPGDLLAFYGYTF.

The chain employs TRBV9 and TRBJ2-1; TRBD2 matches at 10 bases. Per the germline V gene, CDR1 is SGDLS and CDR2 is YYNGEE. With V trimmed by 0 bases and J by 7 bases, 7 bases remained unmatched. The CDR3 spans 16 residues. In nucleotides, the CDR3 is TGTGCCAGCAGCGTAGCTGGGAGCGGGGGGGAAAATGAGCAGTTCTTC. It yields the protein CASSVAGSGGENEQFF.

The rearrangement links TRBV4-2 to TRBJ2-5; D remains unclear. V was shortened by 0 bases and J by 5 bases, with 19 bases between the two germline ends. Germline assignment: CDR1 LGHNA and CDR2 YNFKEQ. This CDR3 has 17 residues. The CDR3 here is CASSQDASSAHEETQYF. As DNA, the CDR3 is TGTGCCAGCAGCCAAGATGCCTCCAGCGCCCACGAGGAGACCCAGTACTTC.

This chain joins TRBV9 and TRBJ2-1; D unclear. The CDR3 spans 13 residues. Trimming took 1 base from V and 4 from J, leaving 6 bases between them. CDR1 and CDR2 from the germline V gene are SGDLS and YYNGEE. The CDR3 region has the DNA TGTGCCAGCAGCGTAAATCCTTACAATGAGCAGTTCTTC. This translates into CASSVNPYNEQFF.

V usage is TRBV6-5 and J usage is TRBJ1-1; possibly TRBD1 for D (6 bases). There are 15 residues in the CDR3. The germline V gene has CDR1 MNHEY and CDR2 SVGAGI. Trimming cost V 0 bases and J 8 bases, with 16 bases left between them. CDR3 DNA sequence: TGTGCCAGCAGTTACTCGAAGGGGGTTGGGACGGAAGCTTTCTTT. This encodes CASSYSKGVGTEAFF.

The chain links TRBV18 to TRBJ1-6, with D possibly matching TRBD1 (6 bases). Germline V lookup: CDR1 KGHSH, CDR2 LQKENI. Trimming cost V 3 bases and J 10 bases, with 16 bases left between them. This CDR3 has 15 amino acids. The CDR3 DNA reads TGTGCCAGCTCACCCCTAGGACAGATTCCCTCACCCCTCCACTTT. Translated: CASSPLGQIPSPLHF.

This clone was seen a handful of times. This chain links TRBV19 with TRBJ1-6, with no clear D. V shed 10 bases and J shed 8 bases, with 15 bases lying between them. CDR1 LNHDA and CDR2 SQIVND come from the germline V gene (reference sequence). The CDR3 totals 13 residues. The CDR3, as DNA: TGTGCCACCTCCTTGGTTAGAGATTCACCCCTCCACTTT. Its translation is CATSLVRDSPLHF.